This entry lists 25 T cell receptor beta chains sequenced from one sample in a study of cytomegalovirus exposure and HLA in healthy donors. The primer mix had 60 Vbeta and 13 Jbeta primers. The assay was immunoSEQ multiplex PCR, and TCRdb's table has in-frame clones only and misses some. The profile shows some 20,000 clones, 84% of them singletons. The specimen sequenced was PBMCs. The receptors derive from a human donor in good health.

The chain couples TRBV7-8 to TRBJ2-7; possibly TRBD2 for D (6 bases). Germline V gene sequence: CDR1 SGHVS, CDR2 FQNEAQ. The V end was cut by 1 base, the J end by 7 bases, with 14 bases between. The CDR3 is 14 residues long. The CDR3 here is CASSLGERVGEQYF. CDR3 sequence (DNA): TGTGCCAGCAGCTTAGGTGAGCGGGTGGGAGAGCAGTACTTC.

V usage is TRBV18 and J usage is TRBJ2-7; the match to TRBD2 covers 10 bases. Germline V gene sequence: CDR1 KGHSH, CDR2 LQKENI. The V gene end was trimmed by 5 bases and the J gene end by 1 base; junction bases not matched to a gene: 5. This CDR3 has 15 residues. The CDR3 DNA is TGTGCCAGCTCAGCCGGGACTAGCGAATCCTACGAGCAGTACTTC. It translates to CASSAGTSESYEQYF.

This chain connects TRBV6-5 to TRBJ1-1; possible D gene TRBD1, 5 bases. The ends were cut back, 8 bases at V and 1 base at J, with 17 bases in the middle. Germline assignment: CDR1 MNHEY and CDR2 SVGAGI. The CDR3 is made up of 15 amino acids. The CDR3 DNA reads TGTGCCAGCTCCCCCTCCAGGGCCCAGAACACTGAAGCTTTCTTT. Translation gives CASSPSRAQNTEAFF.

Only a few counts were recorded for this clone. The rearrangement links TRBV7-9 to TRBJ1-1; no clear D gene. Per the germline V gene, CDR1 is SEHNR and CDR2 is FQNEAQ (reference sequence). The germline V and J ends were trimmed by 2 bases and 4 bases, with 11 bases remaining between them. CDR3 length equals 14 residues. This chain's CDR3 is CASSLQSGGTEAFF. The DNA of the CDR3 is TGTGCCAGCAGCTTACAATCAGGAGGCACTGAAGCTTTCTTT.

The chain joins TRBV30 to TRBJ2-2; 8 positions agree with TRBD2. Germline assignment: CDR1 GTSNPN and CDR2 SVGIG (reference sequence). Trimming took 0 bases from V and 11 from J; bases not matched to a gene: 11. CDR3 length equals 15 residues. The DNA of the CDR3 is TGTGCCTGGAGTGTTCCAACCACTCTAGCGGGTGAGCTGTTTTTT. Its translation is CAWSVPTTLAGELFF.

The CDR3 region has the DNA TGTGCTAGTGGTTTGGTAAGGAAGAGGGCGAACACCGGGGAGCTGTTTTTT. Translated: CASGLVRKRANTGELFF. The rearrangement links TRBV12-5 to TRBJ2-2, with TRBD2 as a possible D gene (5 bases). This CDR3 comprises 17 residues. Trimming removed 0 bases from V and 0 bases from J, with 11 bases in between. Looked up from germline, CDR1 is LGHNT and CDR2 is FRNRAP.

The J gene is TRBJ2-3, the V gene TRBV6-5, with 7 bases matching TRBD1. Trimming took 2 bases from V and 6 from J; bases not matched to a gene: 8. This CDR3 spans 15 amino acids. Germline V CDR1 and CDR2: MNHEY, SVGAGI. CDR3: CASSYGDRRSDTQYF. As DNA, the CDR3 is TGTGCCAGCAGTTACGGGGACAGAAGATCGGATACGCAGTATTTT.

The chain employs TRBV18 and TRBJ1-5; 8 nucleotides agree with TRBD1. The junction had 7 bases not matched to a gene; V was cut back by 3 bases and J by 6 bases. Germline V gene sequence: CDR1 KGHSH, CDR2 LQKENI. The CDR3 has 15 residues. CDR3 sequence: CASSPGQGVTQPQHF. CDR3 bases: TGTGCCAGCTCACCCGGACAGGGTGTTACTCAGCCCCAGCATTTT.

The chain couples TRBV5-5 to TRBJ2-7; weak D call: TRBD2 (5 bases). Trimming took 1 base from V and 2 from J, leaving 13 bases between them. Germline CDR1 is SGHKS and CDR2 is YYEKEE (reference sequence). CDR3 length: 15 residues. The CDR3 here is CASSLTRDGPYEQYF. CDR3 DNA sequence: TGTGCCAGCAGCTTGACCCGGGATGGGCCCTACGAGCAGTACTTC.

The chain combines TRBV6-5 with TRBJ1-2; TRBD1 is a possible D gene (6 bases). Looked up from germline, CDR1 is MNHEY and CDR2 is SVGAGI. The V gene lost 4 bases and the J gene lost 8 bases, with 14 bases spanning the gap. The CDR3 covers 13 residues. DNA for the CDR3: TGTGCCAGCAGTTCCTTGAACAGGGCGGGCTACACCTTC. This codes for CASSSLNRAGYTF.

The chain is built from TRBV30 and TRBJ2-3; 12 bases match TRBD2. This CDR3 has 15 amino acids. V shed 7 bases, J shed 4 bases, and the junction held 9 bases outside the gene matches. Germline lookup yields CDR1 GTSNPN and CDR2 SVGIG (reference sequence). The CDR3 sequence: CAYNLAGGPSDTQYF. CDR3 nucleotide sequence: TGTGCCTACAACCTAGCGGGAGGGCCTTCAGATACGCAGTATTTT.

About this clone itself: One end of the junction does not line up with germline, which may come from a read error. This sample includes further DNA sequences coding for the same CDR3. The V gene is TRBV6-4, the J gene TRBJ1-2, with D perhaps TRBD1 (6 bases). This CDR3 contains 15 residues. Germline assignment: CDR1 MRHNA and CDR2 SNTAGT. The CDR3 DNA is TGTGCCAGCAGTGAGGACGAGGGGGAGTACTATGGTTACACCTTC. It codes for CASSEDEGEYYGYTF.

The DNA of the CDR3 is TGCGCCAGCAGCTTGGCAGGGGACAGAACTAATGAAAAACTGTTTTTT. Its protein is CASSLAGDRTNEKLFF. This chain uses TRBV5-1 with TRBJ1-4, with 7 positions matching TRBD1. Germline assignment: CDR1 SGHRS and CDR2 YFSETQ. Trimming at V came to 0 bases and at J to 1 base, leaving 3 bases not matched to a gene. The CDR3 is 16 amino acids.

This CDR3 reads CASSWGQGNTGELFF. The DNA for the CDR3 is TGTGCCAGTAGTTGGGGACAGGGGAACACCGGGGAGCTGTTTTTT. The chain uses TRBV19 and TRBJ2-2, with 9 bases lining up with TRBD1. CDR1 and CDR2 (germline): LNHDA, SQIVND (reference sequence). The CDR3 is 15 residues long. Trimming took 5 bases from V and 1 from J; bases not matched to a gene: 2.

The chain combines TRBV6-5 with TRBJ1-2; 12 bases fit TRBD1. CDR1 and CDR2 (germline): MNHEY, SVGAGI. With V trimmed by 4 bases and J by 7 bases, 10 bases remained unmatched. The CDR3 consists of 16 residues. The DNA of the CDR3 is TGTGCCAGCAGTTCCGCAGGGACAGGGGGCCAGATTGGCTACACCTTC. Translated: CASSSAGTGGQIGYTF.

This rearrangement joins TRBV27 to TRBJ2-3; the D is unclear. Per the germline V gene, CDR1 is MNHEY and CDR2 is SMNVEV (reference sequence). The CDR3 runs to 13 residues. V was cut by 4 bases and J by 6 bases, with 11 bases left in between. The CDR3 nucleotides read TGTGCCAGCAGTTCTACCTCGGAGGATACGCAGTATTTT. This translates into CASSSTSEDTQYF.

The table lists this clone with a few counts. The rearrangement joins TRBV11-2 to TRBJ1-2; D may be TRBD1 (5 bases). V was pared by 5 bases and J by 4 bases, with 11 bases between. The CDR3 is 13 amino acids. Germline lookup yields CDR1 SGHAT and CDR2 FQNNGV. The CDR3 sequence is CASSPGTTYGYTF. The CDR3 nucleotides are TGTGCCAGCAGCCCAGGGACTACCTATGGCTACACCTTC. Using reference TRBV11-2 and TRBJ1-2 for the parts outside the CDR3, the full variable domain is EAGVAQSPRYKIIEKRQSVAFWCNPISGHATLYWYQQILGQGPKLLIQFQNNGVVDDSQLPKDRFSAERLKGVDSTLKIQPAKLEDSAVYLCASSPGTTYGYTFGSGTRLTVV.

In DNA, the CDR3 is TGTGCCATCCAGGGCACCTACGAGCAGTACTTC. It translates to CAIQGTYEQYF. The chain couples TRBV28 to TRBJ2-5, with D possibly being TRBD1 (5 bases). The end of the DNA fits TRBJ2-7 better, so the J call may be wrong. Germline CDR1 is MDHEN and CDR2 is SYDVKM. The CDR3 spans 11 residues.

This chain uses TRBV27 with TRBJ2-1, with 8 bases lining up with TRBD2. V dropped 8 bases and J dropped 2; count of bases not matched to a gene: 5. This CDR3 contains 14 residues. Per germline, CDR1 MNHEY and CDR2 SMNVEV (reference sequence). CDR3 sequence (DNA): TGTGCCAGCGGACGACTAGCGACCTACAATGAGCAGTTCTTC. This gives the protein CASGRLATYNEQFF.

The V gene is TRBV4-1, the J gene TRBJ2-7; 9 positions agree with TRBD1. This CDR3 spans 17 amino acids. Germline CDR1 MGHRA, CDR2 YSYEKL. V lost 3 bases, J lost 0 bases, and 9 bases stayed unmatched. The CDR3 loop reads CASSQSVGTGISYEQYF. In DNA, the CDR3 is TGCGCCAGCAGCCAGTCCGTAGGGACAGGGATCTCCTACGAGCAGTACTTC.

The chain joins TRBV5-1 to TRBJ2-1; the match to TRBD2 covers 8 bases. CDR3 length: 15 amino acids. J was trimmed by 3 bases and V by 3 bases; bases with no gene match: 5. The V gene's germline CDR1 is SGHRS and CDR2 YFSETQ. The DNA of the CDR3 is TGCGCCAGCAGCTCATCCGGGACTAGCTACAATGAGCAGTTCTTC. Its translation is CASSSSGTSYNEQFF. Variable domain in full (rest from reference TRBV5-1 and TRBJ2-1): KAGVTQTPRYLIKTRGQQVTLSCSPISGHRSVSWYQQTPGQGLQFLFEYFSETQRNKGNFPGRFSGRQFSNSRSEMNVSTLELGDSALYLCASSSSGTSYNEQFFGPGTRLTVL.

The genes are TRBV6-6 and TRBJ2-1; no definite D call. CDR3 length equals 13 residues. With 5 bases removed from V and 6 bases from J, the gap between germline ends came to 11 bases. Germline V gene data show CDR1 as MNHNY and CDR2 as SVGAGI (reference sequence). The DNA of the CDR3 is TGTGCCAGCAGTCACCTAGAACGCAATGAGCAGTTCTTC. This codes for CASSHLERNEQFF.

This chain joins TRBV18 and TRBJ1-2, with a weak D call TRBD1 (5 bases). Trimming removed 4 bases at V and 4 bases at J, with 7 bases between. This CDR3 is 12 amino acids long. CDR1 and CDR2 (germline): KGHSH, LQKENI. The CDR3 DNA is TGTGCCAGCTCACAAGACAGCTATGGCTACACCTTC. Protein product: CASSQDSYGYTF.

The rearrangement uses TRBV7-9 and TRBJ1-6; possibly TRBD1 for D (5 bases). The CDR3 is 15 residues long. Germline V gene data show CDR1 as SEHNR and CDR2 as FQNEAQ (reference sequence). V dropped 5 bases and J dropped 6 bases, with 14 bases sitting between them. CDR3 sequence reads: CASSLGGEANSPLHF. In DNA, the CDR3 is TGTGCCAGCAGCCTTGGGGGGGAGGCTAATTCACCCCTCCACTTT.

This chain joins TRBV6-4 and TRBJ1-6; TRBD1 agrees at 7 bases. CDR1 is MRHNA and CDR2 is SNTAGT in the germline V gene. Trimming cost V 7 bases and J 9 bases; bases outside gene matches: 12. This CDR3 has 15 amino acids. The CDR3 region has the DNA TGTGCCAGCACTTCGCGAGGGGACAGTGGTTCACCCCTCCACTTT. Protein sequence: CASTSRGDSGSPLHF.